This T cell receptor (beta chain) is drawn from a study of tumor-infiltrating lymphocytes in localized non-small cell lung cancer. The method was immunoSEQ multiplex PCR; TCRdb's version includes in-frame clones alone and lacks a portion of them. The sample carries some 7,800 clones, around 77% recorded once. Per the germline V gene, CDR1 is SGHAT and CDR2 is FQNNGV. The CDR3 extends over 17 amino acids. Trimming shortened V by 1 base and J by 2 bases, and 16 bases separated the two germline ends. Concerning this clone: What it recognizes is unknown.

General study results and limits: Compared with uninvolved lung, tumors showed higher T cell infiltration by TCRbeta sequencing. Each assay used a separate piece of the same tissue. Immunotypes IM1 and IM2 had similar TCR-derived T-cell fractions.

Sequencing used uninvolved lung tissue not adjacent to the tumor. This chain uses TRBV11-2 with TRBJ2-3, with D perhaps matching TRBD1 or TRBD2 (5 bases each). The TCR sequence derives from a human donor with non-small cell lung cancer. For the CDR3, the DNA is TGTGCCAGCAGCTTAGGGCGACAGCGGACTGTCACAGATACGCAGTATTTT. It yields the protein CASSLGRQRTVTDTQYF.